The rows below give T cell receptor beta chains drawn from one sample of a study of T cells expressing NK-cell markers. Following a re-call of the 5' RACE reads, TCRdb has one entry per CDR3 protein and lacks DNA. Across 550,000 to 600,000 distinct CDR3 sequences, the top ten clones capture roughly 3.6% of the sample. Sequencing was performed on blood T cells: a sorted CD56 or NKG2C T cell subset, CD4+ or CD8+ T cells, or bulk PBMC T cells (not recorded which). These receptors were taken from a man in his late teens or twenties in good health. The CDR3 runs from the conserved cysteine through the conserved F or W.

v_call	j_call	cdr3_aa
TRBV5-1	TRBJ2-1	CASSPEGLRGSIYNEQFF
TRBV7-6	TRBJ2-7	CASSTGTSGYEQYF
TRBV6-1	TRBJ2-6	CASGPGERTGANVLTF
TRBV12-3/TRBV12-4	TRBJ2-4	CASSPPGSSNIQYF
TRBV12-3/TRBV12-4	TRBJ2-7	CASSPGPHYEQYF
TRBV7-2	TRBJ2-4	CASRLTGVLKNIQYF
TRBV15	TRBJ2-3	CATGQDGTGPDTQYF
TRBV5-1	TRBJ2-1	CASSGGGPLDEQFF
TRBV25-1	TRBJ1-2	CASSEYEVNYGYTF
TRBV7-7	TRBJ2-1	CASSLGPSDEQFF
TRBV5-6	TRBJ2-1	CASSGLAASNEQFF
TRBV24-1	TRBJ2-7	CATSSDSYEQYF
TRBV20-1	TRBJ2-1	CSAETWGDEQFF
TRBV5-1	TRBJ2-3	CASSIISRVTDTQYF
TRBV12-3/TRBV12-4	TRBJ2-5	CASSLEEALYF
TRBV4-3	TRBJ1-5	CASSQGLVRGPDQPQHF
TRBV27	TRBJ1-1	CASPLEGGQYGEAFF
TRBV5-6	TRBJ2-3	CASSVGLAGGPGDTQYF
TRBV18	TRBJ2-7	CASSPPPGQESYF
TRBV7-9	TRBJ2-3	CASSSRLGLAGTDTQYF
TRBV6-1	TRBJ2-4	CASSDNPPDRDYKNIQYF
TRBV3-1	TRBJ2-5	CASRKAGQETQYF
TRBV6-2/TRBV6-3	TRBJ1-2	CASSTDRISRNYGYTF
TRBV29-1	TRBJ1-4	CSGRGTATNEKLFF
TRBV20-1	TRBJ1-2	CSASRDPVGYTF
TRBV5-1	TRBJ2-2	CASSLRTGGMANTGELFF
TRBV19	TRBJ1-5	CASGARGRRQPQHF
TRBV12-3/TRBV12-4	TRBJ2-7	CASRERDTLYEQYF
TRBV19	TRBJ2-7	CASSIEGYEQYF
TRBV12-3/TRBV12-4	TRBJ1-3	CASSANVGDTIYF
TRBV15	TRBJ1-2	CATSSEGFGYGYTF
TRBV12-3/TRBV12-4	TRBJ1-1	CASRRPERAEAFF
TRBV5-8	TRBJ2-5	CASSAEEGGQYF
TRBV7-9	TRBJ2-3	CASSLVGTPGTQYF
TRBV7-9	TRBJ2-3	CASSRLAGGDTQYF
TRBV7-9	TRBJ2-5	CASSWRGPYQETQYF
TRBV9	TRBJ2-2	CASSQTRTVPGELFF
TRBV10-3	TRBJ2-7	CAILQGVYPYEQYF
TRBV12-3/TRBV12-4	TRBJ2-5	CASSFGGSGRGETQYF
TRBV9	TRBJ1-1	CASSATGRNTEAFF
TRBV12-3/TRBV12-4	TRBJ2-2	CASARGLNTGELFF
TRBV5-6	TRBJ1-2	CASREGTYGYTF
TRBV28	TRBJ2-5	CASSLRGWQETQYF
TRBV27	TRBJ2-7	CASSSQQGLSSYEQYF
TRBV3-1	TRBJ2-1	CASSQGVREQFF